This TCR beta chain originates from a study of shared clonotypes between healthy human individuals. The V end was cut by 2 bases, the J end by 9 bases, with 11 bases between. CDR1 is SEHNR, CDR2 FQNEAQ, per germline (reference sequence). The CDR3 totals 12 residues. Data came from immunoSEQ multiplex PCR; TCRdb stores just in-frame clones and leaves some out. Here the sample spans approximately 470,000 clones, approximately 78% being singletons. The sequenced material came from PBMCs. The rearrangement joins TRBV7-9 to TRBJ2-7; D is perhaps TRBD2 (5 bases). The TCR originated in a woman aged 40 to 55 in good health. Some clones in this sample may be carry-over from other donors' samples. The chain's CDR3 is CASSLTGRGQYF. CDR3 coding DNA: TGTGCCAGCAGCTTAACGGGCCGGGGGCAGTACTTC.